A selection of T cell receptor beta chains follows, all from one sample in a study of blood T cell repertoires in COVID-19. Some clones are missing from TCRdb's copy, which holds only in-frame ones; the method was immunoSEQ multiplex PCR. The sample has 150,000 to 200,000 clones, 90% seen once; the top ten hold 15% to 20%. The sequenced sample was peripheral blood. All receptors derive from a man aged 55-75 years with active or convalescent COVID-19. CDR3s include the opening cysteine and the closing phenylalanine or tryptophan. Fields, in order: CDR3 protein, CDR3 DNA, J gene, V gene, D gene, clone size. A D gene is named only where the DNA matches it firmly. The size of a clone is reported for some rows only, either as once, few or many, or as a class for expanded clones.

CDR3 protein: CASSTGLARGTEQYF; CDR3 DNA: TGTGCCAGCAGCACGGGACTAGCTCGCGGGACCGAGCAGTACTTC; J gene: TRBJ2-7; V gene: TRBV11-2; D gene: TRBD2; clone size: once
CDR3 protein: CASSEAASGRNTQYF; CDR3 DNA: TGTGCCAGCAGTGAAGCTGCTAGCGGGAGAAATACGCAGTATTTT; J gene: TRBJ2-3; V gene: TRBV6-1; D gene: TRBD2; clone size: .
CDR3 protein: CASSLERGVEQFF; CDR3 DNA: TGTGCCAGCAGCTTAGAGCGGGGAGTTGAGCAGTTCTTC; J gene: TRBJ2-1; V gene: TRBV7-2; D gene: TRBD2; clone size: .
CDR3 protein: CASTPSGFRGYTF; CDR3 DNA: TGTGCCAGCACCCCGTCGGGGTTCCGAGGCTACACCTTC; J gene: TRBJ1-2; V gene: TRBV6-5; D gene: .; clone size: .
CDR3 protein: CASSTGQGYTRGQPQHF; CDR3 DNA: TGTGCCAGCAGCACGGGACAGGGATATACCAGGGGTCAGCCCCAGCATTTT; J gene: TRBJ1-5; V gene: TRBV7-2; D gene: TRBD1; clone size: .
CDR3 protein: CATSRALAGVRTGELFF; CDR3 DNA: TGTGCCACCAGCAGAGCTCTAGCGGGAGTCCGGACCGGGGAGCTGTTTTTT; J gene: TRBJ2-2; V gene: TRBV15; D gene: TRBD2; clone size: once
CDR3 protein: CASSLGDNYEQYF; CDR3 DNA: TGTGCCAGCAGCTTAGGGGACAACTACGAGCAGTACTTC; J gene: TRBJ2-7; V gene: TRBV7-6; D gene: .; clone size: .
CDR3 protein: CASSPSMIAGWNEQFF; CDR3 DNA: TGTGCCAGCAGCCCTTCGATGATAGCGGGATGGAATGAGCAGTTCTTC; J gene: TRBJ2-1; V gene: TRBV7-9; D gene: TRBD2; clone size: .
CDR3 protein: CASRYRGGQPQHF; CDR3 DNA: TGTGCCAGCAGGTACAGGGGTGGTCAGCCCCAGCATTTT; J gene: TRBJ1-5; V gene: TRBV12-3/TRBV12-4; D gene: TRBD1; clone size: .
CDR3 protein: CASSTGTGLWVNYGYTF; CDR3 DNA: TGTGCCAGTAGTACCGGGACAGGGTTGTGGGTCAACTATGGCTACACCTTC; J gene: TRBJ1-2; V gene: TRBV19; D gene: TRBD1; clone size: .
CDR3 protein: CASSQNQRPSSYEQYF; CDR3 DNA: TGCGCCAGCAGCCAAAATCAGCGCCCGAGCTCCTACGAGCAGTACTTC; J gene: TRBJ2-7; V gene: TRBV4-1; D gene: .; clone size: .
CDR3 protein: CASTGTGSWNTEAFF; CDR3 DNA: TGTGCCAGCACCGGGACAGGGAGCTGGAACACTGAAGCTTTCTTT; J gene: TRBJ1-1; V gene: TRBV9; D gene: TRBD1; clone size: once
CDR3 protein: CASSSPDRGYGYTF; CDR3 DNA: TGTGCCAGCAGTTCCCCGGACAGGGGCTATGGCTACACCTTC; J gene: TRBJ1-2; V gene: TRBV6-5; D gene: TRBD1; clone size: .
CDR3 protein: CASSLGTSYNEQFF; CDR3 DNA: TGTGCCAGCAGTTTAGGGACATCCTACAATGAGCAGTTCTTC; J gene: TRBJ2-1; V gene: TRBV6-6; D gene: .; clone size: .
CDR3 protein: CASSLQRSGGTYNEQFF; CDR3 DNA: TGTGCCAGCAGCTTGCAACGCTCGGGGGGGACGTACAATGAGCAGTTCTTC; J gene: TRBJ2-1; V gene: TRBV7-8; D gene: TRBD2; clone size: .
CDR3 protein: CASSMTVDEQFF; CDR3 DNA: TGTGCCAGCAGTATGACAGTGGATGAGCAGTTCTTC; J gene: TRBJ2-1; V gene: TRBV27; D gene: .; clone size: .
CDR3 protein: CASSGSRATTDTQYF; CDR3 DNA: TGTGCCAGCAGCGGGAGTAGAGCTACCACAGATACGCAGTATTTT; J gene: TRBJ2-3; V gene: TRBV7-2; D gene: .; clone size: .
CDR3 protein: CASRGQGAPNEKLFF; CDR3 DNA: TGTGCCAGCAGGGGACAGGGGGCCCCGAATGAAAAACTGTTTTTT; J gene: TRBJ1-4; V gene: TRBV2; D gene: TRBD1; clone size: .
CDR3 protein: CAIGTGFNQPQHF; CDR3 DNA: TGTGCCATCGGGACAGGTTTTAATCAGCCCCAGCATTTT; J gene: TRBJ1-5; V gene: TRBV7-9; D gene: TRBD1; clone size: .
CDR3 protein: CASSFTGEANQPQHF; CDR3 DNA: TGCGCCAGCAGCTTTACAGGGGAAGCCAATCAGCCCCAGCATTTT; J gene: TRBJ1-5; V gene: TRBV5-1; D gene: TRBD1; clone size: .
CDR3 protein: CASSQGSGTGRGNTEAFF; CDR3 DNA: TGTGCCAGCAGCCAGGGTTCCGGGACAGGGAGAGGGAACACTGAAGCTTTCTTT; J gene: TRBJ1-1; V gene: TRBV4-2; D gene: TRBD1; clone size: few
CDR3 protein: CASSLVRDTQYF; CDR3 DNA: TGTGCCAGCAGCCTGGTCAGGGATACGCAGTATTTT; J gene: TRBJ2-3; V gene: TRBV7-2; D gene: .; clone size: .
CDR3 protein: CASSRTSGGPGTDTQYF; CDR3 DNA: TGTGCCAGCAGCCGGACTAGCGGGGGTCCGGGGACAGATACGCAGTATTTT; J gene: TRBJ2-3; V gene: TRBV2; D gene: TRBD2; clone size: .
CDR3 protein: CASSLGTGVINQPQHF; CDR3 DNA: TGTGCCAGCAGCCTGGGGACAGGGGTTATCAATCAGCCCCAGCATTTT; J gene: TRBJ1-5; V gene: TRBV3-1/TRBV3-2; D gene: TRBD1; clone size: .
CDR3 protein: CASSYGTGRFGNTIYF; CDR3 DNA: TGTGCCAGCAGTTACGGGACAGGGAGGTTTGGAAACACCATATATTTT; J gene: TRBJ1-3; V gene: TRBV6-5; D gene: TRBD1; clone size: few
CDR3 protein: CASSYQLNTEAFF; CDR3 DNA: TGTGCCAGCAGTTATCAGTTGAACACTGAAGCTTTCTTT; J gene: TRBJ1-1; V gene: TRBV6-2/TRBV6-3; D gene: .; clone size: .
CDR3 protein: CASSLSGNTIYF; CDR3 DNA: TGTGCCAGCAGCCTCTCTGGAAACACCATATATTTT; J gene: TRBJ1-3; V gene: TRBV25-1; D gene: .; clone size: .
CDR3 protein: CASSHTPLGPYGYTF; CDR3 DNA: TGTGCCAGCAGCCATACTCCTCTGGGCCCCTATGGCTACACCTTC; J gene: TRBJ1-2; V gene: TRBV5-8; D gene: .; clone size: .
CDR3 protein: CASRRDSTPNYGYTF; CDR3 DNA: TGTGCCAGCAGAAGGGACAGCACCCCGAACTATGGCTACACCTTC; J gene: TRBJ1-2; V gene: TRBV6-5; D gene: TRBD1; clone size: few
CDR3 protein: CASRTDGRNSPLHF; CDR3 DNA: TGTGCCAGCAGAACAGACGGCCGGAATTCACCCCTCCACTTT; J gene: TRBJ1-6; V gene: TRBV27; D gene: .; clone size: .
CDR3 protein: CASSYAYGGSEAFF; CDR3 DNA: TGTGCCAGCAGTTACGCATACGGGGGATCTGAAGCTTTCTTT; J gene: TRBJ1-1; V gene: TRBV6-5; D gene: .; clone size: .
CDR3 protein: CASSHTGGVNQPQHF; CDR3 DNA: TGTGCCAGCAGTCACACGGGGGGCGTAAATCAGCCCCAGCATTTT; J gene: TRBJ1-5; V gene: TRBV28; D gene: .; clone size: .
CDR3 protein: CASRRPGLDGYTF; CDR3 DNA: TGTGCCAGCAGAAGACCGGGATTGGATGGCTACACCTTC; J gene: TRBJ1-2; V gene: TRBV7-9; D gene: .; clone size: once
CDR3 protein: CASRPSKGIVDTQYF; CDR3 DNA: TGTGCCAGCCGACCCTCAAAGGGGATTGTGGATACGCAGTATTTT; J gene: TRBJ2-3; V gene: TRBV28; D gene: .; clone size: .
CDR3 protein: CASSQIQGDYAQYF; CDR3 DNA: TGCGCCAGCAGCCAAATTCAGGGGGATTACGCGCAGTACTTC; J gene: TRBJ2-7; V gene: TRBV4-1; D gene: TRBD1; clone size: .
CDR3 protein: CASSPPGQLEAFF; CDR3 DNA: TGTGCCAGCAGCCCACCGGGACAGCTCGAAGCTTTCTTT; J gene: TRBJ1-1; V gene: TRBV9; D gene: TRBD1; clone size: .
CDR3 protein: CASSQVGRAAGELFF; CDR3 DNA: TGCGCCAGCAGCCAAGTCGGCAGGGCGGCCGGGGAGCTGTTTTTT; J gene: TRBJ2-2; V gene: TRBV4-1; D gene: .; clone size: .
CDR3 protein: CASSPGWDNSPLHF; CDR3 DNA: TGCGCCAGCAGCCCGGGATGGGATAATTCACCCCTCCACTTT; J gene: TRBJ1-6; V gene: TRBV5-1; D gene: .; clone size: .
CDR3 protein: CASSESGQGHSPQHF; CDR3 DNA: TGCGCCAGCAGTGAGTCCGGACAGGGGCACTCGCCCCAGCATTTT; J gene: TRBJ1-5; V gene: TRBV10-2; D gene: TRBD1; clone size: .
CDR3 protein: CASSLLVSDRGEGNTIYF; CDR3 DNA: TGTGCCAGCTCACTTTTGGTGTCCGACAGGGGAGAAGGAAACACCATATATTTT; J gene: TRBJ1-3; V gene: TRBV18; D gene: TRBD1; clone size: .
CDR3 protein: CASSLSGTGAYEQYF; CDR3 DNA: TGTGCCAGCAGCCTAAGCGGCACTGGGGCCTACGAGCAGTACTTC; J gene: TRBJ2-7; V gene: TRBV11-3; D gene: .; clone size: .
CDR3 protein: CASMRVMAEAFF; CDR3 DNA: TGTGCCAGCATGAGGGTGATGGCTGAAGCTTTCTTT; J gene: TRBJ1-1; V gene: TRBV6-5; D gene: .; clone size: .